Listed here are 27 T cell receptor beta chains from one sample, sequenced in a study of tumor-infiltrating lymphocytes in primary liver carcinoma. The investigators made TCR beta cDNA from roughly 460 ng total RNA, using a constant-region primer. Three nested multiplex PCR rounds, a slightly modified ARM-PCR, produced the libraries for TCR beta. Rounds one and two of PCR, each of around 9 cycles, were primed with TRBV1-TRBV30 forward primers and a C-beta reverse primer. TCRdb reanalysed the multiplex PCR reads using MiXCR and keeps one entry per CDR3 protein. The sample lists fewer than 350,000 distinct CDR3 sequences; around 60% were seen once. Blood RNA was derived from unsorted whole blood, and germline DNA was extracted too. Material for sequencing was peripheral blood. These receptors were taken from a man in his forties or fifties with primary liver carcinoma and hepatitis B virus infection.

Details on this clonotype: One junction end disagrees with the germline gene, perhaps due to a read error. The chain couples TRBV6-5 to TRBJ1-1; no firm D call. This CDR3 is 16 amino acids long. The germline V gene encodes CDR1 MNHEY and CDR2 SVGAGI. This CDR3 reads CASTYEIDMRHTEAIF. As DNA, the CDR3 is TGTGCCAGCACTTACGAAATCGACATGAGGCACACTGAAGCTATCTTT.

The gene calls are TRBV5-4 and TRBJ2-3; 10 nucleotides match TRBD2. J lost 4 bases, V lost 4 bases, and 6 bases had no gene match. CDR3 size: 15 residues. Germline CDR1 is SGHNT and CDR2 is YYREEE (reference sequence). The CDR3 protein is CASSRELAGADTQYF. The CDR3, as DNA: TGTGCCAGCAGCCGGGAGCTAGCGGGAGCAGATACGCAGTATTTT.

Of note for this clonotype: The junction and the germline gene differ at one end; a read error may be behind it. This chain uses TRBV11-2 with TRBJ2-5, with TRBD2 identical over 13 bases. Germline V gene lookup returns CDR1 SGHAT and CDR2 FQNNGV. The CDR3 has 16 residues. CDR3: CARSSGTSGAEETQYF. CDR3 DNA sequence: TGTGCCAGAAGCTCCGGGACTAGCGGGGCGGAGGAGACCCAGTACTTC. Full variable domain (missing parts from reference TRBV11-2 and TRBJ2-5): EAGVAQSPRYKIIEKRQSVAFWCNPISGHATLYWYQQILGQGPKLLIQFQNNGVVDDSQLPKDRFSAERLKGVDSTLKIQPAKLEDSAVYLCARSSGTSGAEETQYFGPGTRLLVL.

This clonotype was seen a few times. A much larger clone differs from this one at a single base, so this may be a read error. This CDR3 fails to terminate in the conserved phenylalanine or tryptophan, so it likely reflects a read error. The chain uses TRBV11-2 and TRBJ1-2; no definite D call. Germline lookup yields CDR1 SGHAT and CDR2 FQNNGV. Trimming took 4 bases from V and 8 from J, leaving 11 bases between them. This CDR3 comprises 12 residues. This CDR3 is CASSSGGSGYTL. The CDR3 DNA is TGTGCCAGCAGCTCAGGAGGTAGCGGCTACACCCTC.

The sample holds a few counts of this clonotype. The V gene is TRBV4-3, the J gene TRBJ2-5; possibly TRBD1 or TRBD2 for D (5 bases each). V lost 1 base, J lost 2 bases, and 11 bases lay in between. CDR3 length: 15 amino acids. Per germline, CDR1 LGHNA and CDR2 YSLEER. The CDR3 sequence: CASSQVSGAQETQYF. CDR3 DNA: TGCGCCAGCAGCCAAGTATCCGGGGCTCAAGAGACCCAGTACTTC.

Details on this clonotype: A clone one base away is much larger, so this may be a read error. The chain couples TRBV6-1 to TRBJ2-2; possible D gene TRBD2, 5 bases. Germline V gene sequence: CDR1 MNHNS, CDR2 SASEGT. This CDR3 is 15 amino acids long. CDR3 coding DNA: TGTGCCAGCAGTGAAGCTCGAGGGAACTCCGGGGAGCTGTTTTTT. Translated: CASSEARGNSGELFF.

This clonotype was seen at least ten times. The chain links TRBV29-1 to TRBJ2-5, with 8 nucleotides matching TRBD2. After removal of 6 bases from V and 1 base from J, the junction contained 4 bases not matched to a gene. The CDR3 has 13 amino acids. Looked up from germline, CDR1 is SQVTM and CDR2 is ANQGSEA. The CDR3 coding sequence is TGCAGCGTCCAAGCGGGAGCCCAAGAGACCCAGTACTTC. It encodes CSVQAGAQETQYF.

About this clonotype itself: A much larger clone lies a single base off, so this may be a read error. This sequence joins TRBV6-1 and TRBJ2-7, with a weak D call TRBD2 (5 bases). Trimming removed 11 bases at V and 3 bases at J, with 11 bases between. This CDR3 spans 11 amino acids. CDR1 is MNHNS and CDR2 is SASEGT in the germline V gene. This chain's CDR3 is CAGGQHYEQYF. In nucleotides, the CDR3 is TGTGCCGGCGGGCAACACTACGAGCAGTACTTC.

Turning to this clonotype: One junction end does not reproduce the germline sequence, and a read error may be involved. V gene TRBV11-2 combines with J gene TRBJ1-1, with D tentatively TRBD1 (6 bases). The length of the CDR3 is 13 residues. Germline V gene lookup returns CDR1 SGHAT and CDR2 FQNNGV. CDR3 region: CAISRWGAAEAFF. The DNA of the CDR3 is TGTGCCATCAGCCGATGGGGGGCCGCCGAAGCTTTCTTT.

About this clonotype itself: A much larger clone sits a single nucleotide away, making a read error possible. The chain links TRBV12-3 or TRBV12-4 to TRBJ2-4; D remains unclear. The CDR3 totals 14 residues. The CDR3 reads CDSSPTAFADIQYF. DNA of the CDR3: TGTGACAGCAGTCCAACAGCATTTGCGGACATTCAGTACTTC.

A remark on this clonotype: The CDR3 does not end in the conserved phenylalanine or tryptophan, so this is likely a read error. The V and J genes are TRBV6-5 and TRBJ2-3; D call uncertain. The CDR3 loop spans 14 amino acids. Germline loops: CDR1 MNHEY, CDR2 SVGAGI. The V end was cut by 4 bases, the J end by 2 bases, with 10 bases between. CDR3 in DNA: TGTGCCAGCAGTTCAAGGTCCCACACAGATACGCAGTATTAT. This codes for CASSSRSHTDTQYY.

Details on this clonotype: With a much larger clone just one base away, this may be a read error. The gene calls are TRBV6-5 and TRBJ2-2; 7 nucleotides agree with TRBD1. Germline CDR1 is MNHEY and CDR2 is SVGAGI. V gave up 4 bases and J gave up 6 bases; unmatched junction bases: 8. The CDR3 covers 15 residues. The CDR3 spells CASSSPTGTAGELFF. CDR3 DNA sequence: TGTGCCAGCAGTTCTCCGACAGGGACGGCCGGGGAGCTGTTTTTT.

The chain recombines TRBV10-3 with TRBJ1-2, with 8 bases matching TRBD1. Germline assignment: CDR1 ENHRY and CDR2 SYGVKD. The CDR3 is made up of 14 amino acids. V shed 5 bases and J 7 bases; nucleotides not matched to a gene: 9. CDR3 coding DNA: TGTGCCATCAGTAATCAGGGGGCTGACTGTGGCTACACCTTC. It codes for CAISNQGADCGYTF.

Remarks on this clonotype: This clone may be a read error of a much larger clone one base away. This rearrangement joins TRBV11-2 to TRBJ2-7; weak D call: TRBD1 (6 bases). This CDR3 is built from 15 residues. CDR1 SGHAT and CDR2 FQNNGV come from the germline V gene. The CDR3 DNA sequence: TGCGCCAGCAGCCAAGGACCGTCACAGGGTGTCGAGCAGTACTTC. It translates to CASSQGPSQGVEQYF.

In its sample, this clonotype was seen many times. The CDR3 protein is CASSSPGAINEQFF. The CDR3 DNA is TGTGCCAGCAGTTCCCCCGGGGCTATAAATGAGCAGTTCTTC. The chain couples TRBV12-3 or TRBV12-4 to TRBJ2-1; D is perhaps TRBD1 or TRBD2 (5 bases each). The CDR3 consists of 14 residues. The germline V and J ends were trimmed by 4 bases and 7 bases, with 14 bases remaining between them.

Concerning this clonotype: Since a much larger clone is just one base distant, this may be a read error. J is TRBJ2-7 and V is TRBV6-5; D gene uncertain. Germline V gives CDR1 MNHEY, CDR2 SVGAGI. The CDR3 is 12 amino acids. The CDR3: CSSTPRPYEQYF. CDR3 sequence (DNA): TGTTCCAGCACCCCAAGACCCTACGAGCAGTACTTC.

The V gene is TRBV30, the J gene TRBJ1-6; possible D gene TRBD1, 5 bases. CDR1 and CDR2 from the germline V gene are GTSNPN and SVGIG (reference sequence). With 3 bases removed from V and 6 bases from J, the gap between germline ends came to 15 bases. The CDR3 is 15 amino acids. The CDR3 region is CAWRTRPQGNSPLHF. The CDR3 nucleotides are TGTGCCTGGAGGACCCGGCCTCAGGGTAATTCACCCCTCCACTTT. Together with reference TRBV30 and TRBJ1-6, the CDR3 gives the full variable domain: SQTIHQWPATLVQPVGSPLSLECTVEGTSNPNLYWYRQAAGRGLQLLFYSVGIGQISSEVPQNLSASRPQDRQFILSSKKLLLSDSGFYLCAWRTRPQGNSPLHFGNGTRLTVT.

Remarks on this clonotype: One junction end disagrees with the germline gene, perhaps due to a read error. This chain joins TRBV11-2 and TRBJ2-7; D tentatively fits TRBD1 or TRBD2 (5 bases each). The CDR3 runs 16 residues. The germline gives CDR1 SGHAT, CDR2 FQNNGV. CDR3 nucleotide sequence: TGTGCCAGCAGTTCTAGGGTGGGGGTCCGATCCTACGAGCTGTACTTC. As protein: CASSSRVGVRSYELYF.

The CDR3 nucleotides are TGCGCCAGCAGCTCTAGCGTACAAGAGACCCAGTACTTC. Encoded protein: CASSSSVQETQYF. The chain links TRBV5-1 to TRBJ2-5; tentative D call: TRBD2 (6 bases). V lost 3 bases and J 2 bases, leaving 8 bases between the germline ends. Germline-derived CDR1 and CDR2 are SGHRS and YFSETQ. This CDR3 comprises 13 residues. Full variable domain (rest looked up from reference TRBV5-1 and TRBJ2-5): KAGVTQTPRYLIKTRGQQVTLSCSPISGHRSVSWYQQTPGQGLQFLFEYFSETQRNKGNFPGRFSGRQFSNSRSEMNVSTLELGDSALYLCASSSSVQETQYFGPGTRLLVL.

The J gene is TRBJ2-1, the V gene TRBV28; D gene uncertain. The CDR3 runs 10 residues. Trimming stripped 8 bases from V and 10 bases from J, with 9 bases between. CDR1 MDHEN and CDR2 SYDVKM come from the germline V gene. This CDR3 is CASGVREQFF. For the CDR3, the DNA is TGTGCCAGCGGGGTAAGGGAGCAGTTCTTC. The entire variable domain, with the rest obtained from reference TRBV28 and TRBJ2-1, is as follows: DVKVTQSSRYLVKRTGEKVFLECVQDMDHENMFWYRQDPGLGLRLIYFSYDVKMKEKGDIPEGYSVSREKKERFSLILESASTNQTSMYLCASGVREQFFGPGTRLTVL.

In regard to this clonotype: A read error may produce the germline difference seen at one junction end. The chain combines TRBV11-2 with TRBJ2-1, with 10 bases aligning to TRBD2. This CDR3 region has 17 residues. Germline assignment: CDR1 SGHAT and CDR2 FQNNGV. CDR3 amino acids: CASSLALAGVVVYEQFF. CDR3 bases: TGCGCCAGCAGCTTAGCCCTAGCGGGAGTAGTGGTGTATGAGCAGTTCTTC.

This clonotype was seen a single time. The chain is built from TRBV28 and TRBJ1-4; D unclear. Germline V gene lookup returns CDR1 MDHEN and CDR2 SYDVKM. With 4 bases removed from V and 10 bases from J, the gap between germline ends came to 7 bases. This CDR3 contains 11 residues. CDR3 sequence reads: CASSSGVKLFF. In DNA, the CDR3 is TGTGCCAGCAGTTCCGGGGTAAAACTGTTTTTT.

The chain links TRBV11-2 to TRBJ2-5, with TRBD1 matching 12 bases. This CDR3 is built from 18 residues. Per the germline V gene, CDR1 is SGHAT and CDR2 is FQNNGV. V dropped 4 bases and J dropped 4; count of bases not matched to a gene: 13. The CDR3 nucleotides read TGTGCCAGCAGCTGCACGCACGGGACAGGGGGCGCGGGAGAGACCCAGTACTTC. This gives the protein CASSCTHGTGGAGETQYF.

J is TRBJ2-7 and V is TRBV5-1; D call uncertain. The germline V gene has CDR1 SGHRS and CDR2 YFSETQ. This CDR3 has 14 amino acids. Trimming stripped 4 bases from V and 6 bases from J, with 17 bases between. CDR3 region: CASSPDEDGIEQYF. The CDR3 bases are TGCGCCAGCAGCCCGGACGAGGACGGCATCGAGCAGTACTTC.

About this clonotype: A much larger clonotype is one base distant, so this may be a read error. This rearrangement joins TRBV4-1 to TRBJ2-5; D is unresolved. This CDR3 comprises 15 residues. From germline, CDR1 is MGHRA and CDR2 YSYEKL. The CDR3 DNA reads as TGCCCCAGCAGCCAAGATCTTACTCCCCCGGAGACCCAGTACTTC. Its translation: CPSSQDLTPPETQYF.

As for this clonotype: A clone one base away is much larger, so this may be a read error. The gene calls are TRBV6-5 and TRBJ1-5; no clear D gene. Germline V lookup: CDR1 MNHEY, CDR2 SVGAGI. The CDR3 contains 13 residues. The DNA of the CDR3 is TGTGCCAGGAGTTACTCTAACGGCCAGCCCCAGCATTTT. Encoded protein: CARSYSNGQPQHF.

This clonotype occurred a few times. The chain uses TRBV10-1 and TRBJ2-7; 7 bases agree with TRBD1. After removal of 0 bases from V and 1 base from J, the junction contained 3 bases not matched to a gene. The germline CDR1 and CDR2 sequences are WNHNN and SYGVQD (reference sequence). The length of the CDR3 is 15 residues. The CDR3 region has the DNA TGCGCCAGCAGTGAGTCCCGGGACAGTTCCTACGAGCAGTACTTC. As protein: CASSESRDSSYEQYF.